The 30 T cell receptor beta chains below come from one sample, sequenced in a study of vaccination and CD4 T cells after COVID-19. Cultured CD4+ T cells had their DNA profiled by the Oncomine TCR Beta short-read assay. TCRdb reanalysed the PCR reads using MiXCR and keeps one entry per CDR3 protein. The sample lists roughly 10,000 distinct CDR3 sequences, just under 75% occurring once. No antigen is known for these receptors. Documented treatment: roughly 10-day PBMC culture with coronavirus spike peptide pools or control peptides (ViraFEST assay). Input material: CD4+ T cells from blood, cultured in vitro. The receptors derive from a human donor who had recovered from COVID-19.

This clonotype was detected only a few times. The rearrangement joins TRBV20-1 to TRBJ2-5; D uncertain. Germline V gene data show CDR1 as DFQATT and CDR2 as SNEGSKA (reference sequence). Trimming removed 5 bases at V and 1 base at J, with 11 bases between. CDR3 length: 13 amino acids. The CDR3 nucleotides read TGCAGTGCTGCCCCAGGCCCCCAAGAGACCCAGTACTTC. Its protein product is CSAAPGPQETQYF.

The CDR3 region has the DNA TGTGCCAGCAGCTTAAGAGTGCAAAGAGAAGAGACCCAGTACTTC. Translation: CASSLRVQREETQYF. The chain has TRBV7-8 and TRBJ2-5; D remains ambiguous. V was shortened by 2 bases and J by 3 bases, with 13 bases between the two germline ends. The CDR3 contains 15 residues. The germline V gene has CDR1 SGHVS and CDR2 FQNEAQ.

The chain joins TRBV7-9 to TRBJ1-2; D ambiguous. V was shortened by 0 bases and J by 4 bases, with 6 bases between the two germline ends. Germline-derived CDR1 and CDR2 are SEHNR and FQNEAQ (reference sequence). The CDR3 consists of 13 residues. The CDR3 bases are TGTGCCAGCAGCTTAGCGCGGGGCTATGGCTACACCTTC. Protein: CASSLARGYGYTF.

The J gene is TRBJ1-1, the V gene TRBV20-1; perhaps TRBD1 as D (5 bases). V gave up 6 bases and J gave up 5 bases, with 16 bases separating them. There are 13 residues in the CDR3. CDR1 is DFQATT, CDR2 SNEGSKA, per germline (reference sequence). The CDR3 loop reads CSAPGTSWTEAFF. The CDR3 nucleotides read TGCAGTGCCCCCGGGACTTCATGGACTGAAGCTTTCTTT.

For the CDR3, the DNA is TGTGCCAGCAGCTTTGCAGCCAGGGGGCACAATCAGCCCCAGCATTTT. This encodes CASSFAARGHNQPQHF. The J gene is TRBJ1-5, the V gene TRBV12-1; TRBD1 is taken as the D call from the table, unchecked against the DNA. TRBV12-1 is noted as a pseudogene. The CDR3 is made up of 16 amino acids.

DNA for the CDR3: TGTGCCAGCAGGGCGTCCGGGGTCCGCGATGGCTACACCTTC. This translates into CASRASGVRDGYTF. The chain recombines TRBV6-1 with TRBJ1-2; D remains ambiguous. The V and J ends lost 6 bases and 6 bases respectively, with 17 bases between them. The CDR3 spans 14 residues. Looked up from germline, CDR1 is MNHNS and CDR2 is SASEGT.

The gene calls are TRBV7-2 and TRBJ1-6; unclear D gene. CDR1 SGHTA and CDR2 FQGNSA come from the germline V gene. This CDR3 has 12 amino acids. Trimming removed 7 bases at V and 10 bases at J, with 11 bases between. The CDR3 region is CASTLGGSPLHF. The CDR3 DNA follows: TGTGCCAGCACCTTGGGAGGATCACCCCTCCACTTT.

CDR3 DNA sequence: TGTGCCAGCAACCCCTGGCGGGCGGGCTACACCTTC. Translation: CASNPWRAGYTF. The chain carries TRBV7-2 and TRBJ1-2; D is uncertain. Trimming shortened V by 7 bases and J by 8 bases, and 14 bases separated the two germline ends. CDR1 and CDR2 (germline): SGHTA, FQGNSA. This CDR3 has 12 amino acids.

The V gene is TRBV4-1, the J gene TRBJ2-3; D remains unclear. V was shortened by 6 bases and J by 2 bases, with 6 bases between the two germline ends. This CDR3 is 12 amino acids long. Germline-derived CDR1 and CDR2 are MGHRA and YSYEKL. The CDR3 DNA sequence: TGCGCCAGCAGGGCGGACACAGATACGCAGTATTTT. The encoded protein is CASRADTDTQYF.

The genes are TRBV4-2 and TRBJ2-7; D unclear. This CDR3 has 12 amino acids. CDR1 LGHNA and CDR2 YNFKEQ come from the germline V gene. V lost 4 bases, J lost 12 bases, and 16 bases lay in between. The CDR3 DNA follows: TGTGCCAGCAGCCGAGAAGGCGGAGAGGTGTACTTC. Encoded protein: CASSREGGEVYF.

V gene TRBV19 combines with J gene TRBJ1-5; no firm D call. The ends were cut back, 7 bases at V and 6 bases at J, with 13 bases in the middle. Germline CDR1 reads LNHDA; CDR2 reads SQIVND (reference sequence). CDR3 length: 13 residues. CDR3 DNA: TGTGCCAGTACCCCGGGAAGAGCTCAGCCCCAGCATTTT. Translated: CASTPGRAQPQHF.

The chain combines TRBV6-5 with TRBJ2-7, with 8 positions matching TRBD2. V lost 2 bases, J lost 3 bases, and 12 bases stayed unmatched. Germline loops: CDR1 MNHEY, CDR2 SVGAGI. The CDR3 is 17 residues long. CDR3 nucleotide sequence: TGTGCCAGCAGTTACCGTGTTACTAGCGGAGGGGTCTACGAGCAGTACTTC. This codes for CASSYRVTSGGVYEQYF.

About this clonotype: One end of the junction varies from germline; a read error may be responsible. J is TRBJ1-5 and V is TRBV6-2 or TRBV6-3; D call uncertain. CDR3 length equals 14 residues. Germline CDR1 is MNHEY and CDR2 is SVGEGT. This CDR3 reads CASSPTKVNQPQHF. The DNA for the CDR3 is TGTGCCAGCAGCCCAACCAAGGTTAATCAGCCCCAGCATTTC.

This chain connects TRBV20-1 to TRBJ2-7, with 8 bases that match TRBD1. CDR3 length equals 15 residues. Per the germline V gene, CDR1 is DFQATT and CDR2 is SNEGSKA (reference sequence). The trim removed 1 base at V and 0 bases at J, leaving 5 bases unmatched. The CDR3 protein is CSARGTGLSSYEQYF. The CDR3 coding sequence is TGCAGTGCTAGAGGGACAGGGTTGAGCTCCTACGAGCAGTACTTC.

The chain employs TRBV5-6 and TRBJ1-2; D uncertain. Germline-derived CDR1 and CDR2 are SGHDT and YYEEEE. Trimming pared 4 bases from V and 6 bases from J, leaving 13 bases between. This CDR3 is 13 amino acids long. The CDR3 DNA is TGTGCCAGCAGCATCGGGATAGGGCATGGCTACACCTTC. It translates to CASSIGIGHGYTF.

The V gene is TRBV20-1, the J gene TRBJ1-5; D is perhaps TRBD1 (5 bases). The germline gives CDR1 DFQATT, CDR2 SNEGSKA (reference sequence). This CDR3 has 14 residues. The V end was cut by 3 bases, the J end by 4 bases, with 13 bases between. CDR3 region: CSARLDSGNQPQHF. CDR3 nucleotides: TGCAGTGCTAGGCTAGACAGTGGGAATCAGCCCCAGCATTTT.

In this sample, this clonotype turned up a few times. The chain recombines TRBV24-1 with TRBJ2-7, with D tentatively TRBD2 (5 bases). Germline V CDR1 and CDR2: KGHDR, SFDVKD. There are 16 residues in the CDR3. V was shortened by 2 bases and J by 0 bases, with 13 bases between the two germline ends. The CDR3 coding sequence is TGTGCCACCAGTGATTCCCCGAGCGGAGTCTCCTACGAGCAGTACTTC. Protein product: CATSDSPSGVSYEQYF.

DNA for the CDR3: TGTGCCAGCAGGCCATCAACCGGGACAGGGGGGTCACCCCTCCACTTT. Translation: CASRPSTGTGGSPLHF. The chain recombines TRBV28 with TRBJ1-6; TRBD1 aligns across 11 bases. The V gene's germline CDR1 is MDHEN and CDR2 SYDVKM. This CDR3 contains 16 residues. V shed 6 bases, J shed 10 bases, and the junction held 11 bases outside the gene matches.

This chain connects TRBV7-2 to TRBJ1-1; unclear D gene. This CDR3 is 16 amino acids long. CDR1 SGHTA and CDR2 FQGNSA come from the germline V gene. The V gene lost 5 bases and the J gene lost 0 bases, with 16 bases spanning the gap. In DNA, the CDR3 is TGTGCCAGCAGCCTCCAACATGGGCCCATGAACACTGAAGCTTTCTTT. It encodes CASSLQHGPMNTEAFF.

Written as DNA, the CDR3 is TGTGCCAGCACCGAACCCCAGAACACTGAAGCTTTCTTT. Its translation is CASTEPQNTEAFF. The rearrangement joins TRBV28 to TRBJ1-1; D gene ambiguous. Germline CDR1 reads MDHEN; CDR2 reads SYDVKM. Trimming took off 7 bases at V and 1 base at J, with 10 bases between the two ends. There are 13 residues in the CDR3. The full variable domain, rest sourced from reference TRBV28 and TRBJ1-1, is DVKVTQSSRYLVKRTGEKVFLECVQDMDHENMFWYRQDPGLGLRLIYFSYDVKMKEKGDIPEGYSVSREKKERFSLILESASTNQTSMYLCASTEPQNTEAFFGQGTRLTVV.

V and J are TRBV5-4 and TRBJ2-5, with TRBD2 identical over 9 bases. The CDR3 runs to 14 residues. Germline assignment: CDR1 SGHNT and CDR2 YYREEE (reference sequence). The V gene end was trimmed by 2 bases and the J gene end by 2 bases; junction bases not matched to a gene: 1. The CDR3 nucleotides read TGTGCCAGCAGCTTTCTAGCGGGGCAAGAGACCCAGTACTTC. Residues: CASSFLAGQETQYF.

The CDR3 DNA reads TGCAGTGCCAATACACCGACAGTCCCAAATCAGCCCCAGCATTTT. It yields the protein CSANTPTVPNQPQHF. V and J are TRBV20-1 and TRBJ1-5; D may be TRBD1 (5 bases). The germline gives CDR1 DFQATT, CDR2 SNEGSKA (reference sequence). This CDR3 is built from 15 residues. Trimming stripped 6 bases from V and 4 bases from J, with 19 bases between.

The chain carries TRBV6-5 and TRBJ1-5; TRBD1 matches 8 bases. J lost 6 bases, V lost 0 bases, and 7 bases had no gene match. CDR1 is MNHEY and CDR2 is SVGAGI in the germline V gene. The CDR3 totals 16 residues. CDR3 DNA sequence: TGTGCCAGCAGTTACTCGAAAGGGACAGGTGGTCAGCCCCAGCATTTT. Translating it yields CASSYSKGTGGQPQHF.

The V call is TRBV7-6, the J call TRBJ2-1; no reliable D call. With 0 bases removed from V and 4 bases from J, the gap between germline ends came to 10 bases. The germline CDR1 and CDR2 sequences are SGHVS and FNYEAQ. The CDR3 contains 15 residues. The CDR3 spells CASSLAALAYNEQFF. In DNA form, the CDR3 reads TGTGCCAGCAGCTTAGCTGCTTTAGCATACAATGAGCAGTTCTTC.

The V and J genes are TRBV27 and TRBJ1-6, with TRBD1 matching 10 bases. In germline, CDR1 is MNHEY, CDR2 SMNVEV (reference sequence). J gave up 10 bases and V 5 bases, and 8 bases lay outside the gene matches. The CDR3 totals 15 residues. CDR3 sequence: CASSPGQGFRSPLHF. In DNA, the CDR3 is TGTGCCAGCAGTCCGGGACAGGGGTTTCGGTCACCCCTCCACTTT.

This clonotype was seen a few times. V usage is TRBV7-6 and J usage is TRBJ2-1; 14 bases fit TRBD2. The CDR3 consists of 17 residues. V lost 4 bases, J lost 6 bases, and 8 bases stayed unmatched. Germline CDR1 is SGHVS and CDR2 is FNYEAQ. In nucleotides, the CDR3 is TGTGCCAGCAGCTCTAGACTAGCGGGAGGGCCAGGCAATGAGCAGTTCTTC. Translating gives CASSSRLAGGPGNEQFF.

The chain employs TRBV6-5 and TRBJ1-2, with unresolved D. The CDR3 has 15 amino acids. In germline, CDR1 is MNHEY, CDR2 SVGAGI. Trimming cost V 0 bases and J 1 base, with 9 bases left between them. The CDR3 sequence: CASSYSGSINYGYTF. The CDR3 nucleotides are TGTGCCAGCAGTTACTCTGGCAGCATTAACTATGGCTACACCTTC.

This chain uses TRBV11-2 with TRBJ2-5; weak D call: TRBD2 (5 bases). This CDR3 contains 15 residues. Germline CDR1 reads SGHAT; CDR2 reads FQNNGV. The V gene lost 2 bases and the J gene lost 2 bases, with 12 bases spanning the gap. As DNA, the CDR3 is TGTGCCAGCAGCTTAATCGGACTTTTACAAGAGACCCAGTACTTC. It encodes CASSLIGLLQETQYF.

This clonotype has only a few counts. This chain connects TRBV19 to TRBJ2-1, with TRBD2 identical over 7 bases. The V gene end was trimmed by 3 bases and the J gene end by 2 bases; junction bases not matched to a gene: 7. The germline V gene encodes CDR1 LNHDA and CDR2 SQIVND (reference sequence). The CDR3 is 16 amino acids. The CDR3 sequence: CASSIATSAAYNEQFF. The CDR3 nucleotides are TGTGCCAGTAGTATCGCCACTAGCGCGGCCTACAATGAGCAGTTCTTC.

The CDR3: CSAKRAGTGGVETQYF. Written as DNA, the CDR3 is TGCAGTGCTAAAAGGGCCGGGACAGGGGGCGTAGAGACCCAGTACTTC. The rearrangement links TRBV20-1 to TRBJ2-5; TRBD1 aligns across 12 bases. The length of the CDR3 is 16 residues. The V segment lost 4 bases and the J segment 4 bases; nucleotides outside the gene matches: 10. Looked up from germline, CDR1 is DFQATT and CDR2 is SNEGSKA (reference sequence).